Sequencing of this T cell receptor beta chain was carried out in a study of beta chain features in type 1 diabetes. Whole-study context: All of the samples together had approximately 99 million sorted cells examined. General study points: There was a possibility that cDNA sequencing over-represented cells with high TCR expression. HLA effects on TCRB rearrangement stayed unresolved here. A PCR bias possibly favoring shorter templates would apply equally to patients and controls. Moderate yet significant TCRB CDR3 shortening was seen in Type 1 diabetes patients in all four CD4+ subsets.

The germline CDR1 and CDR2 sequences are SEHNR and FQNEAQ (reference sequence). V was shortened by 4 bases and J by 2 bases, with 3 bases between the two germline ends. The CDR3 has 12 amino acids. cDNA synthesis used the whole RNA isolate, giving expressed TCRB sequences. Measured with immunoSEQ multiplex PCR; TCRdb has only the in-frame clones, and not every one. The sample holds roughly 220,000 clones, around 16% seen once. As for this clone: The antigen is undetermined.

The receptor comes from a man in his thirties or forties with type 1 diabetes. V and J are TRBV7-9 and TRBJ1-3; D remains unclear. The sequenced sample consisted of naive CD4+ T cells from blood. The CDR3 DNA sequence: TGTGCCAGCAGCTCCGCTGGAAACACCATATATTTT. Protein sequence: CASSSAGNTIYF.